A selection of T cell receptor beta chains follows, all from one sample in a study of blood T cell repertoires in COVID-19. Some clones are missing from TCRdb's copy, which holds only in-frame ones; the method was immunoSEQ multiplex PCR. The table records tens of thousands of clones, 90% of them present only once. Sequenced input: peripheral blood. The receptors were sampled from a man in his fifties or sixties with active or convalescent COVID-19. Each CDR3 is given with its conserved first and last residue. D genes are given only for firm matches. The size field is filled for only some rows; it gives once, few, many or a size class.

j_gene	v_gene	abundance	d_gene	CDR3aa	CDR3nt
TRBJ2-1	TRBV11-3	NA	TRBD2	CASSGTSGGANEQFF	TGTGCCAGCTCCGGGACTAGCGGGGGGGCCAATGAGCAGTTCTTC
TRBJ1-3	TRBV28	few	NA	CASKQGPGNTIYF	TGTGCCAGCAAACAGGGTCCTGGAAACACCATATATTTT
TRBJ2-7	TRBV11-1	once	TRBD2	CASSHWPLREPYEQYF	TGTGCCAGCAGCCATTGGCCCTTGCGGGAGCCTTACGAGCAGTACTTC
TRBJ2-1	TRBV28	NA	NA	CASTPVVAFYNEQFF	TGTGCCAGCACCCCCGTAGTTGCGTTCTACAATGAGCAGTTCTTC
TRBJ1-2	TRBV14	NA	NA	CASSHLGLFYGYTF	TGTGCCAGCAGCCATTTGGGACTTTTCTATGGCTACACCTTC
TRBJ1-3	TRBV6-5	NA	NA	CASSTTVFSGNTIYF	TGTGCCAGCAGTACGACAGTCTTCTCTGGAAACACCATATATTTT
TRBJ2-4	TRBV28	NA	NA	CASSPSYGLGSLDIQYF	TGTGCCAGCAGTCCCTCGTATGGTCTCGGGAGTTTGGACATTCAGTACTTC
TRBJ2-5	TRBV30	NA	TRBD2	CAWSAGLAGQETQYF	TGTGCCTGGAGCGCTGGACTAGCGGGACAAGAGACCCAGTACTTC
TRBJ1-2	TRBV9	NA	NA	CASSVTDTSGPNGGYTF	TGTGCCAGCAGCGTAACGGACACATCGGGTCCTAATGGTGGCTACACCTTC
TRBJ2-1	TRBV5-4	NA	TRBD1	CASRTEGAGNEQFF	TGTGCCAGCAGAACCGAGGGGGCAGGGAATGAGCAGTTCTTC
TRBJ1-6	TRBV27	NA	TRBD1	CASSSGQVRAPLHF	TGTGCCAGCAGTTCTGGACAGGTCAGAGCACCCCTCCACTTT
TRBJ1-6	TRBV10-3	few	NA	CAISEEGRGSPLHF	TGTGCCATCAGTGAAGAGGGTCGGGGTTCACCCCTCCACTTT
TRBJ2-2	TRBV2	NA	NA	CASREWTPGELFF	TGTGCCAGCAGGGAGTGGACACCCGGGGAGCTGTTTTTT
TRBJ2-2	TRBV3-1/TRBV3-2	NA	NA	CASSQAGAGRTGELFF	TGTGCCAGCAGCCAAGCCGGGGCGGGGAGGACCGGGGAGCTGTTTTTT
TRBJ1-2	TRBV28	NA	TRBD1	CASSLPGGYGYTF	TGTGCCAGCAGTCTCCCAGGGGGGTATGGCTACACCTTC
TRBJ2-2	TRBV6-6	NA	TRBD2	CASSRHTSGRAPGELFF	TGTGCCAGCAGTCGGCACACTAGCGGGAGGGCCCCCGGGGAGCTGTTTTTT
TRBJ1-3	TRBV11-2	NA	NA	CASSLQGGVISGNTIYF	TGTGCCAGCAGCTTACAAGGGGGTGTGATCTCTGGAAACACCATATATTTT
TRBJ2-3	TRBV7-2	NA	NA	CASSAASFTDTQYF	TGTGCCAGCTCCGCGGCCTCCTTCACAGATACGCAGTATTTT
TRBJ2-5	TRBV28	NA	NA	CASTPAGRETQYF	TGTGCCAGCACCCCCGCGGGGAGGGAGACCCAGTACTTC
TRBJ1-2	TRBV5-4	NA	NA	CASRPDSNYGYTF	TGTGCCAGCAGGCCGGACAGTAACTATGGCTACACCTTC
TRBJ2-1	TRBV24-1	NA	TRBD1	CATSDPGTGDNEQFF	TGTGCCACCAGTGATCCCGGGACAGGGGACAATGAGCAGTTCTTC
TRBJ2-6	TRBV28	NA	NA	CASRLPGSGANVLTF	TGTGCCAGCAGACTCCCAGGGTCCGGGGCCAACGTCCTGACTTTC
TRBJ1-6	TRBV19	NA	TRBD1	CASSIDRDSPLHF	TGTGCCAGTAGTATCGACAGGGACTCACCCCTCCACTTT
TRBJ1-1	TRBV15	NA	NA	CATSSSGEAFF	TGTGCCACCAGCAGCTCAGGGGAAGCTTTCTTT
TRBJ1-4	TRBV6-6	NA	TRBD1	CASSYPDRGNEKLFF	TGTGCCAGCAGTTACCCGGACAGGGGGAATGAAAAACTGTTTTTT
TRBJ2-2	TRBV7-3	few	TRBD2	CASSLLAGVTGELFF	TGTGCCAGCAGCCTACTAGCGGGGGTTACCGGGGAGCTGTTTTTT
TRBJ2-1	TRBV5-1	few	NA	CASSPRGTTGVNEQFF	TGCGCCAGCAGCCCCCGGGGGACCACGGGGGTCAATGAGCAGTTCTTC
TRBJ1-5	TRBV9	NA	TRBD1	CASSVDGQGWQPQHF	TGTGCCAGCAGCGTAGATGGACAGGGATGGCAGCCCCAGCATTTT
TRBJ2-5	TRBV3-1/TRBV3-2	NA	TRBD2	CASSHPTRLAGLDPKETQYF	TGTGCCAGCAGCCACCCTACGAGGCTAGCGGGTTTGGACCCAAAGGAGACCCAGTACTTC
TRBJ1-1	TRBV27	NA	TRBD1	CASSLMGQGGTEAFF	TGTGCCAGCAGTTTAATGGGACAGGGGGGCACTGAAGCTTTCTTT
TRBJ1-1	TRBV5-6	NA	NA	CASSPRVRTEAFF	TGTGCCAGCAGTCCCAGGGTAAGGACTGAAGCTTTCTTT
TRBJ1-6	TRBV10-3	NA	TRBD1	CAMKDRTNSPLHF	TGTGCCATGAAGGACAGGACAAATTCACCCCTCCACTTT
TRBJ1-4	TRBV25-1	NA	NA	CASSEKRGAGNEKLFF	TGTGCCAGCAGTGAAAAACGGGGGGCGGGGAATGAAAAACTGTTTTTT
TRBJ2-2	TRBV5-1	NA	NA	CASSREGGVGTGELFF	TGCGCCAGCAGCAGGGAGGGGGGCGTTGGCACCGGGGAGCTGTTTTTT
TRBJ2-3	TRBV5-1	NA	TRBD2	CASSLGLAGRQQYF	TGCGCCAGCAGCCTAGGACTAGCGGGGCGCCAGCAGTATTTT
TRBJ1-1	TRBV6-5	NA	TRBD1	CASSPGQENTEAFF	TGTGCCAGCAGCCCGGGACAGGAGAACACTGAAGCTTTCTTT
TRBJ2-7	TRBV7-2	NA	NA	CASSLGRGQTYEQYF	TGTGCCAGCAGCTTAGGAAGAGGGCAAACCTACGAGCAGTACTTC
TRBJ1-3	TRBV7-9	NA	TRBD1	CASSSQGALTGNTIYF	TGTGCCAGCAGCTCGCAGGGGGCCTTGACTGGAAACACCATATATTTT
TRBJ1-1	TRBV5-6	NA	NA	CASSLGRASLAFF	TGTGCCAGCAGCTTGGGCAGGGCCTCCCTAGCTTTCTTT
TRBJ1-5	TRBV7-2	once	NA	CASSPQGFNQPQHF	TGTGCCAGCAGCCCACAGGGATTCAATCAGCCCCAGCATTTT
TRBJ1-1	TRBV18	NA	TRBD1	CASSPSQGAFSITEAFF	TGTGCCAGCTCACCGTCACAGGGGGCGTTTTCCATCACTGAAGCTTTCTTT
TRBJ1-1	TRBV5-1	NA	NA	CASSLDGGNTEAFF	TGCGCCAGCAGCTTGGATGGAGGGAACACTGAAGCTTTCTTT
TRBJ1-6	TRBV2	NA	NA	CASSEDRELSPLHF	TGTGCCAGCAGTGAAGACAGGGAACTGTCACCCCTCCACTTT
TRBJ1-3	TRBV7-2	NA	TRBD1	CASSRDRGYGNTIYF	TGTGCCAGCAGCCGGGACAGGGGTTATGGAAACACCATATATTTT
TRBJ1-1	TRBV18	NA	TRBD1	CASSLTTGKNTEAFF	TGTGCCAGCTCACTAACGACAGGGAAGAACACTGAAGCTTTCTTT
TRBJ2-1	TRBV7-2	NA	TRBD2	CASSFARGGNEQFF	TGTGCCAGCAGCTTTGCGCGGGGGGGGAATGAGCAGTTCTTC
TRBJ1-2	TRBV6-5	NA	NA	CASGFTGSPYGYTF	TGTGCCAGCGGGTTTACAGGGTCCCCGTATGGCTACACCTTC
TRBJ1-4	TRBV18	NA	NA	CASSPTATNEKLFF	TGTGCCAGCTCACCGACAGCAACTAATGAAAAACTGTTTTTT
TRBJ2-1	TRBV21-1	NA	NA	CASSKPSPTLAVSYNEQFF	TGTGCCAGCAGCAAACCCTCACCCACTCTAGCGGTCTCCTACAATGAGCAGTTCTTC
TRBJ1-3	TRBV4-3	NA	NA	CASSQDHISGNTIYF	TGCGCCAGCAGCCAAGATCACATATCTGGAAACACCATATATTTT
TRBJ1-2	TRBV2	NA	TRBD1	CASAQGGDRAVLYGYTF	TGTGCCAGCGCCCAGGGCGGCGACAGGGCAGTACTCTATGGCTACACCTTC
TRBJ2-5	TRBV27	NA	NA	CASSLSVGPQETQYF	TGTGCCAGCAGTTTATCGGTGGGGCCACAAGAGACCCAGTACTTC